This T cell receptor beta chain originates from a study of cytomegalovirus exposure and HLA in healthy donors. Study at large: Researchers previously reported finding 90 million to 120 million unique TCR beta sequences from 170 million or so T cells.

The PCR contained 60 Vbeta and 13 Jbeta primers. Libraries were prepared by immunoSEQ multiplex PCR; TCRdb keeps only in-frame clonotypes and omits some of them. The table records under 95,000 clones, around 75% of them present only once. General study findings and limits: As a later analysis showed, several of the most significant clusters appeared to be linked to common viral pathogens.

V dropped 2 bases and J dropped 3 bases, with 10 bases sitting between them. Germline CDR1 reads SNHLY; CDR2 reads FYNNEI. This CDR3 is 14 amino acids long. Of note for this clone: Antigen unknown.

The sequenced sample was PBMCs. The origin of this receptor is a man between 35 and 55 years old in good health and CMV-seronegative. The V and J genes are TRBV2 and TRBJ2-5; no reliable D call. In DNA, the CDR3 is TGTGCCAGCAGTGAATTTGGGCAGAAAGAGACCCAGTACTTC. Amino acid sequence: CASSEFGQKETQYF.